Listed below are T cell receptor beta chains from one sample, sequenced in a study of CD8+ T cells in alopecia areata. TCRdb's copy holds only in-frame clones and misses some; the assay was immunoSEQ multiplex PCR. Among roughly 75,000 clones listed, approximately 61% were seen once. Sequencing was performed on CD8+ T cells sorted from blood, taken at week 0. These receptors were taken from a human donor with alopecia areata. Each CDR3 is given with its conserved first and last residue. Fields, in order: CDR3 protein, CDR3 DNA, clone size, V gene, J gene, D gene. A D gene is named only where the DNA matches it firmly. Expanded clones are given a class, and other clones once, few, many or no size at all.

CDR3 protein: CASSKIAGGLETQYF; CDR3 DNA: TGTGCCAGCAGTAAAATAGCGGGAGGGCTGGAGACCCAGTACTTC; clone size: NA; V gene: TRBV7-2; J gene: TRBJ2-5; D gene: TRBD2
CDR3 protein: CSVGRAGDPYEQYF; CDR3 DNA: TGCAGCGTTGGGCGGGCAGGTGACCCCTACGAGCAGTACTTC; clone size: few; V gene: TRBV29-1; J gene: TRBJ2-7; D gene: NA
CDR3 protein: CTRQGVTDTQYF; CDR3 DNA: TGCACCAGACAGGGGGTTACAGATACGCAGTATTTT; clone size: NA; V gene: TRBV1; J gene: TRBJ2-3; D gene: NA
CDR3 protein: CASSVSGAEQYF; CDR3 DNA: TGTGCCAGCAGCGTCTCAGGGGCCGAGCAGTACTTC; clone size: once; V gene: TRBV9; J gene: TRBJ2-7; D gene: NA
CDR3 protein: CASSLSGGFTEAFF; CDR3 DNA: TGTGCCAGCAGCTTAAGCGGAGGTTTCACTGAAGCTTTCTTT; clone size: NA; V gene: TRBV7-3; J gene: TRBJ1-1; D gene: NA
CDR3 protein: CASSPYRTGGLGELFF; CDR3 DNA: TGCGCCAGCAGCCCCTATCGGACAGGGGGCCTCGGGGAGCTGTTTTTT; clone size: few; V gene: TRBV4-3; J gene: TRBJ2-2; D gene: TRBD1
CDR3 protein: CASKPLAQLTDTQYF; CDR3 DNA: TGTGCCAGCAAGCCACTAGCGCAACTCACAGATACGCAGTATTTT; clone size: NA; V gene: TRBV7-9; J gene: TRBJ2-3; D gene: TRBD2
CDR3 protein: CATSRGDYLTELVIQYF; CDR3 DNA: TGTGCCACCAGCAGAGGGGATTACTTGACAGAACTAGTCATTCAGTACTTC; clone size: NA; V gene: TRBV15; J gene: TRBJ2-4; D gene: NA
CDR3 protein: CASSENSGKADTQYF; CDR3 DNA: TGTGCCAGCAGTGAAAATAGCGGGAAGGCAGATACGCAGTATTTT; clone size: medium-sized; V gene: TRBV6-4; J gene: TRBJ2-3; D gene: TRBD2
CDR3 protein: CASSLGGTSGRTWDTQYF; CDR3 DNA: TGTGCCAGCAGCCTAGGGGGAACTAGCGGGAGGACTTGGGATACGCAGTATTTT; clone size: NA; V gene: TRBV27; J gene: TRBJ2-3; D gene: TRBD2
CDR3 protein: CASSEGSNPQYF; CDR3 DNA: TGTGCCAGCAGTGAAGGTTCGAACCCCCAGTACTTC; clone size: NA; V gene: TRBV25-1; J gene: TRBJ2-5; D gene: NA
CDR3 protein: CASSVEGQDYAKNIQYF; CDR3 DNA: TGTGCCAGCAGCGTAGAAGGTCAGGACTATGCCAAAAACATTCAGTACTTC; clone size: once; V gene: TRBV9; J gene: TRBJ2-4; D gene: NA
CDR3 protein: CASSSTNLLEAFF; CDR3 DNA: TGCGCCAGCAGCTCTACGAACCTTTTGGAAGCTTTCTTT; clone size: few; V gene: TRBV5-1; J gene: TRBJ1-1; D gene: NA
CDR3 protein: CSVEDRGYTGELFF; CDR3 DNA: TGCAGCGTTGAGGACAGGGGGTACACCGGGGAGCTGTTTTTT; clone size: NA; V gene: TRBV29-1; J gene: TRBJ2-2; D gene: TRBD1
CDR3 protein: CASSRLAEIYTDTQYF; CDR3 DNA: TGTGCCAGCAGTCGACTAGCGGAGATTTACACAGATACGCAGTATTTT; clone size: once; V gene: TRBV28; J gene: TRBJ2-3; D gene: TRBD2
CDR3 protein: CASSLTGTEQYF; CDR3 DNA: TGCGCCAGCAGCTTAACCGGGACCGAGCAGTACTTC; clone size: NA; V gene: TRBV5-1; J gene: TRBJ2-7; D gene: NA
CDR3 protein: CASRHPQGASTEAFF; CDR3 DNA: TGCGCCAGCAGACACCCGCAGGGGGCGAGCACTGAAGCTTTCTTT; clone size: NA; V gene: TRBV5-1; J gene: TRBJ1-1; D gene: TRBD1
CDR3 protein: CATTGEAKNIQYF; CDR3 DNA: TGTGCCACCACGGGGGAAGCCAAAAACATTCAGTACTTC; clone size: few; V gene: TRBV15; J gene: TRBJ2-4; D gene: NA
CDR3 protein: CASSPTVAKNIQYF; CDR3 DNA: TGTGCCAGCAGCCCCACAGTGGCCAAAAACATTCAGTACTTC; clone size: once; V gene: TRBV7-6; J gene: TRBJ2-4; D gene: NA
CDR3 protein: CASSVEDWGNTGELFF; CDR3 DNA: TGTGCCAGCAGCGTAGAGGATTGGGGGAACACCGGGGAGCTGTTTTTT; clone size: NA; V gene: TRBV9; J gene: TRBJ2-2; D gene: NA
CDR3 protein: CASSLVGGEQFF; CDR3 DNA: TGTGCCAGCAGCTTAGTGGGGGGTGAGCAGTTCTTC; clone size: NA; V gene: TRBV7-2; J gene: TRBJ2-1; D gene: NA
CDR3 protein: CASSPRTGRSYNEQFF; CDR3 DNA: TGTGCCAGCAGTCCCAGGACAGGGCGATCCTACAATGAGCAGTTCTTC; clone size: few; V gene: TRBV28; J gene: TRBJ2-1; D gene: TRBD1
CDR3 protein: CASRGQGGDEQYF; CDR3 DNA: TGTGCCAGCAGGGGACAGGGGGGCGACGAGCAGTACTTC; clone size: NA; V gene: TRBV27; J gene: TRBJ2-7; D gene: TRBD1
CDR3 protein: CASSPDGLREAFF; CDR3 DNA: TGTGCCAGCAGCCCCGACGGACTCCGTGAAGCTTTCTTT; clone size: many; V gene: TRBV11-2; J gene: TRBJ1-1; D gene: NA
CDR3 protein: CASSLGELAFF; CDR3 DNA: TGTGCCAGCAGTTTAGGGGAATTGGCTTTCTTT; clone size: few; V gene: TRBV27; J gene: TRBJ1-1; D gene: NA
CDR3 protein: CASSVNTGELFF; CDR3 DNA: TGTGCCAGCAGCGTTAACACCGGGGAGCTGTTTTTT; clone size: NA; V gene: TRBV11-2; J gene: TRBJ2-2; D gene: NA
CDR3 protein: CASSAGQGSYNEQFF; CDR3 DNA: TGTGCCAGCAGCGCCGGACAGGGGTCCTACAATGAGCAGTTCTTC; clone size: once; V gene: TRBV9; J gene: TRBJ2-1; D gene: TRBD1
CDR3 protein: CASTSAAYEQYF; CDR3 DNA: TGTGCCAGCACCTCCGCTGCCTACGAGCAGTACTTC; clone size: NA; V gene: TRBV7-9; J gene: TRBJ2-7; D gene: NA
CDR3 protein: CAWGSGRNYEQYF; CDR3 DNA: TGTGCCTGGGGGAGCGGGAGAAACTACGAGCAGTACTTC; clone size: NA; V gene: TRBV30; J gene: TRBJ2-7; D gene: TRBD2
CDR3 protein: CASSYSNSGELFF; CDR3 DNA: TGTGCCAGCAGTTACTCGAATTCCGGGGAGCTGTTTTTT; clone size: few; V gene: TRBV6-5; J gene: TRBJ2-2; D gene: NA
CDR3 protein: CASSAGGTDTQYF; CDR3 DNA: TGTGCCAGCAGTGCGGGAGGCACAGATACGCAGTATTTT; clone size: many; V gene: TRBV6-4; J gene: TRBJ2-3; D gene: NA
CDR3 protein: CASSYLASSYNEQFF; CDR3 DNA: TGTGCCAGCAGCTACCTAGCGAGCTCCTACAATGAGCAGTTCTTC; clone size: few; V gene: TRBV5-8; J gene: TRBJ2-1; D gene: NA
CDR3 protein: CASSLFLSDTQYF; CDR3 DNA: TGTGCCAGCAGCTTGTTTTTGTCAGATACGCAGTATTTT; clone size: NA; V gene: TRBV5-6; J gene: TRBJ2-3; D gene: NA
CDR3 protein: CASSIDEGRVDTQYF; CDR3 DNA: TGTGCCAGTAGTATAGATGAGGGGCGGGTAGATACGCAGTATTTT; clone size: NA; V gene: TRBV19; J gene: TRBJ2-3; D gene: NA
CDR3 protein: CASSLAGHEQYF; CDR3 DNA: TGTGCCAGCAGCTTAGCGGGACACGAGCAGTACTTC; clone size: NA; V gene: TRBV7-6; J gene: TRBJ2-7; D gene: NA
CDR3 protein: CASSPSGPHYEQYF; CDR3 DNA: TGTGCCAGCAGCCCCAGCGGGCCTCACTACGAGCAGTACTTC; clone size: few; V gene: TRBV13; J gene: TRBJ2-7; D gene: NA
CDR3 protein: CATSRDLATGELFF; CDR3 DNA: TGTGCCACCAGCAGAGATCTGGCCACCGGGGAGCTGTTTTTT; clone size: NA; V gene: TRBV15; J gene: TRBJ2-2; D gene: NA
CDR3 protein: CASSLSGRSYEQYF; CDR3 DNA: TGTGCCAGCAGCCTTAGCGGGAGATCCTACGAGCAGTACTTC; clone size: NA; V gene: TRBV5-6; J gene: TRBJ2-7; D gene: TRBD2
CDR3 protein: CASRVASYNEQFF; CDR3 DNA: TGCGCCAGCAGAGTGGCTAGCTACAATGAGCAGTTCTTC; clone size: NA; V gene: TRBV5-1; J gene: TRBJ2-1; D gene: NA
CDR3 protein: CAWRGQGHTEAFF; CDR3 DNA: TGTGCCTGGAGAGGACAGGGCCACACTGAAGCTTTCTTT; clone size: NA; V gene: TRBV30; J gene: TRBJ1-1; D gene: TRBD1
CDR3 protein: CSVAFAVRGTDTQYF; CDR3 DNA: TGCAGCGTTGCCTTCGCAGTTAGAGGCACAGATACGCAGTATTTT; clone size: few; V gene: TRBV29-1; J gene: TRBJ2-3; D gene: NA
CDR3 protein: CATSMFRVGSRGYTF; CDR3 DNA: TGTGCCACCAGCATGTTTAGGGTCGGTAGTCGAGGCTACACCTTC; clone size: NA; V gene: TRBV15; J gene: TRBJ1-2; D gene: NA
CDR3 protein: CASSQGLAGGEQYF; CDR3 DNA: TGTGCCAGCAGCCAAGGACTAGCGGGGGGTGAGCAGTACTTC; clone size: NA; V gene: TRBV14; J gene: TRBJ2-5; D gene: TRBD2
CDR3 protein: CATHATGTSTDEQFF; CDR3 DNA: TGTGCCACTCACGCTACCGGGACTTCCACCGATGAGCAGTTCTTC; clone size: NA; V gene: TRBV25-1; J gene: TRBJ2-1; D gene: NA
CDR3 protein: CASSLAGDPTASTDTQYF; CDR3 DNA: TGTGCCAGCAGCTTAGCAGGGGACCCGACAGCTAGCACAGATACGCAGTATTTT; clone size: NA; V gene: TRBV11-2; J gene: TRBJ2-3; D gene: NA
CDR3 protein: CASSRTGQILYGYTF; CDR3 DNA: TGTGCCAGCAGCCGAACCGGACAGATCCTTTATGGCTACACCTTC; clone size: NA; V gene: TRBV7-9; J gene: TRBJ1-2; D gene: NA